This entry lists 2 T cell receptor beta chains sequenced from one sample in a study of T cell clonotyping in hematopoietic cell transplantation. The data were produced by immunoSEQ multiplex PCR, yet TCRdb's version contains in-frame clones alone and is incomplete. The sample holds 5,000 or so clones, 85% to 90% seen once. The material was peripheral blood mononuclear cells, obtained 100 days after allogeneic stem cell transplant. The source of these receptors is a male patient between 65 and 85 years old who had an allogeneic stem cell transplant from an unrelated donor, so T cells may come from the graft donor. Some clones in this sample may be carry-over from other donors' samples.

This clone was observed a few times. The chain links TRBV5-6 to TRBJ2-7, with TRBD1 identical over 11 bases. After removal of 3 bases from V and 5 bases from J, the junction contained 4 bases not matched to a gene. Germline V gene sequence: CDR1 SGHDT, CDR2 YYEEEE. The CDR3 consists of 14 residues. This CDR3 is CASSSRDRGDEQYF. The CDR3, as DNA: TGTGCCAGCAGCTCCCGGGACAGGGGGGACGAGCAGTACTTC.

This rearrangement joins TRBV5-1 to TRBJ2-1, with 8 positions matching TRBD2. The CDR3 runs 20 residues. Per the germline V gene, CDR1 is SGHRS and CDR2 is YFSETQ. Trimming took 4 bases from V and 8 from J; bases not matched to a gene: 26. CDR3 DNA: TGCGCCAGCAGCCCGGCGGGGGGAGGGGTTAGCGGGATGTTGGGCGATGAGCAGTTCTTC. Amino acid sequence: CASSPAGGGVSGMLGDEQFF.